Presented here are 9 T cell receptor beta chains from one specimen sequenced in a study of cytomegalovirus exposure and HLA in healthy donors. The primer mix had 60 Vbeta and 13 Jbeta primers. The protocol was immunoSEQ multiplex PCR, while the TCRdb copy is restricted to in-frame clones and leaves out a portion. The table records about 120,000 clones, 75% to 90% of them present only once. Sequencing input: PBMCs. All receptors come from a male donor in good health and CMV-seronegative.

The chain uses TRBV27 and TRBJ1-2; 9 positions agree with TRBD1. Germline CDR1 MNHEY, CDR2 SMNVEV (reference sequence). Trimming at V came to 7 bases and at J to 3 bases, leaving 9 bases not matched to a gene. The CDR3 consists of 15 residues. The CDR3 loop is CASNAQGAVDYGYTF. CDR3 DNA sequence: TGTGCCAGCAATGCACAGGGGGCGGTTGACTATGGCTACACCTTC.

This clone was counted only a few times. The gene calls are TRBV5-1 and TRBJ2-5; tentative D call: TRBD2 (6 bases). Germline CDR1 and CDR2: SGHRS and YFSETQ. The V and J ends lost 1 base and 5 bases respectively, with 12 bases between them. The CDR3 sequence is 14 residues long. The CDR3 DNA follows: TGCGCCAGCAGCTTGTGGGGGGTCGGCGAGACCCAGTACTTC. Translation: CASSLWGVGETQYF.

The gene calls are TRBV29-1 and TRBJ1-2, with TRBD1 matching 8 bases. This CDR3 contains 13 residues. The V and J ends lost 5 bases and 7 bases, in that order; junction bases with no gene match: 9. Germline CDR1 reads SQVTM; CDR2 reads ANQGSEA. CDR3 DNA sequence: TGCAGCGTTCTGGCACAGGGGGGTTCTGGCTACACCTTC. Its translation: CSVLAQGGSGYTF.

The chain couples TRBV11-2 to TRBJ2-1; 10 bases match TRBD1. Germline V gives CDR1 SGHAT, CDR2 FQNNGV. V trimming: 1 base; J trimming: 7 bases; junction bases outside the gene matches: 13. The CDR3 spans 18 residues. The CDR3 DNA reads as TGTGCCAGCAGCTTAGTTTATGAGGGACAGGGGTATACAAATGAGCAGTTCTTC. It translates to CASSLVYEGQGYTNEQFF.

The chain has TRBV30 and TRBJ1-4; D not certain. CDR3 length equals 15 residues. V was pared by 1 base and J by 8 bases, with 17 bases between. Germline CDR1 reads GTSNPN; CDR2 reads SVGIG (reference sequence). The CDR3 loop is CAWSEGRTLGEKLFF. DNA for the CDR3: TGTGCCTGGAGTGAAGGTCGGACTCTGGGGGAAAAACTGTTTTTT.

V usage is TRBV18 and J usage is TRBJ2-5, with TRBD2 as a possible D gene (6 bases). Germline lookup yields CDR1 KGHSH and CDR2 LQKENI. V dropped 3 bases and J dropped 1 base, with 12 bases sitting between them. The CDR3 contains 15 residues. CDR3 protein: CASSPTLGGQETQYF. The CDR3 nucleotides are TGTGCCAGCTCACCCACCTTGGGAGGCCAAGAGACCCAGTACTTC.

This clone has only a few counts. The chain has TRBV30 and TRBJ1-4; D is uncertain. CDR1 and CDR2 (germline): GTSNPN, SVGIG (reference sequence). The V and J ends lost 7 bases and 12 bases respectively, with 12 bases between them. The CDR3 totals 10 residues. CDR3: CAYQVVELFF. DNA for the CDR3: TGTGCCTACCAGGTGGTGGAACTGTTTTTT.

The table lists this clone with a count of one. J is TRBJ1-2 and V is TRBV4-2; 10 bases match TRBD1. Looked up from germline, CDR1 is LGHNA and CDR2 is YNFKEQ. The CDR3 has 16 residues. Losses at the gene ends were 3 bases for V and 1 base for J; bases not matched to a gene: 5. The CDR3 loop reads CASSQTGQGVNYGYTF. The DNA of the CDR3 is TGTGCCAGCAGCCAGACTGGACAGGGGGTTAACTATGGCTACACCTTC.

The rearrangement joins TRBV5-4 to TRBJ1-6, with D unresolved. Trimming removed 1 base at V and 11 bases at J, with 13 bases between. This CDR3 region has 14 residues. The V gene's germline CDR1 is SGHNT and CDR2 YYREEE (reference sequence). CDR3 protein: CASSLYGRSTPLHF. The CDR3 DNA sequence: TGTGCCAGCAGCTTGTACGGGAGATCGACACCCCTCCACTTT. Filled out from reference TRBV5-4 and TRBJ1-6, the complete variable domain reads ETGVTQSPTHLIKTRGQQVTLRCSSQSGHNTVSWYQQALGQGPQFIFQYYREEENGRGNFPPRFSGLQFPNYSSELNVNALELDDSALYLCASSLYGRSTPLHFGNGTRLTVT.